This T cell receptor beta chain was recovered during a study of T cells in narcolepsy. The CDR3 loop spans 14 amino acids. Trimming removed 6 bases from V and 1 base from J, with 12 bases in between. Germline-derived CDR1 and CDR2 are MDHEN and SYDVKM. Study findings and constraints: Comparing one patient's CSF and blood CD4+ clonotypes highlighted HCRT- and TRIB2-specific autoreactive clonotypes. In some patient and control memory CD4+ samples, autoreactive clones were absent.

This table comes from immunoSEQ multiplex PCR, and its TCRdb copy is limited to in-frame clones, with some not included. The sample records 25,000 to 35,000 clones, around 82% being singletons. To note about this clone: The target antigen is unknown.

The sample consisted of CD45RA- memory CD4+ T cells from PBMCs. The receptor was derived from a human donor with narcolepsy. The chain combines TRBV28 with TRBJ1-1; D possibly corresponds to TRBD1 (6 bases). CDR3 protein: CASRGGQKNTEAFF. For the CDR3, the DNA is TGTGCCAGCAGGGGCGGACAGAAGAACACTGAAGCTTTCTTT. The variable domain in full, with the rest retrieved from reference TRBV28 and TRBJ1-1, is DVKVTQSSRYLVKRTGEKVFLECVQDMDHENMFWYRQDPGLGLRLIYFSYDVKMKEKGDIPEGYSVSREKKERFSLILESASTNQTSMYLCASRGGQKNTEAFFGQGTRLTVV.